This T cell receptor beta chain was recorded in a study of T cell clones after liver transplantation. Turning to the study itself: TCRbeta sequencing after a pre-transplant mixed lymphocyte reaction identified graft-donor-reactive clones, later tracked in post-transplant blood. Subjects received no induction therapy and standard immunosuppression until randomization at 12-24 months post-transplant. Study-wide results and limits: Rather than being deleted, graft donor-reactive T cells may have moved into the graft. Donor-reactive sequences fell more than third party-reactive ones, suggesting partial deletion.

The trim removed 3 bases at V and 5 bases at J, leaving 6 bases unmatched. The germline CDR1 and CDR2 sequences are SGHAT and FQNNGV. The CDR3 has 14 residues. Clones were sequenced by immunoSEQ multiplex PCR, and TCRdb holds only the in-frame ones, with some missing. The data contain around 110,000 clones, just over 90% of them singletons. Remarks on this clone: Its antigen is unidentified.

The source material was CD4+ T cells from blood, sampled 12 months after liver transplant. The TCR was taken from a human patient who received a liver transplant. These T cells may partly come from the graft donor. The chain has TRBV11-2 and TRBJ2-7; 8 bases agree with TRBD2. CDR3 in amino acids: CASSFQRETHEQYF. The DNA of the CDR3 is TGTGCCAGCAGCTTCCAGCGGGAGACCCACGAGCAGTACTTC.